This is a list of T cell receptor beta chains from one sample in a study of cytotoxic CD8 clonotypes in ibrutinib-treated CLL. The assay was immunoSEQ multiplex PCR, and TCRdb's table has in-frame clones only and misses some. The profile shows some 350,000 clones, roughly 71% of them singletons. The input for sequencing was PBMCs, taken after 36 months of ibrutinib treatment. Receptors were obtained from a human donor with chronic lymphocytic leukemia. CDR3s include the opening cysteine and the closing phenylalanine or tryptophan. The order of the fields is J gene, clone size, CDR3 length, V gene, CDR3 protein. Not all rows give a size; the values are once, few, many and, for expanded clones, a class.

J gene: TRBJ1-4
clone size: few
CDR3 length: 15
V gene: TRBV27
CDR3 protein: CASSRRTGINEKLFF

J gene: TRBJ2-7
clone size: -
CDR3 length: 15
V gene: TRBV9
CDR3 protein: CASSVGGSGTYEQYF

J gene: TRBJ2-7
clone size: few
CDR3 length: 16
V gene: TRBV13
CDR3 protein: CASSLGWRQRPAEQYF

J gene: TRBJ2-7
clone size: -
CDR3 length: 12
V gene: TRBV7-6
CDR3 protein: CASSSVPYEQYF

J gene: TRBJ1-2
clone size: -
CDR3 length: 13
V gene: TRBV11-2
CDR3 protein: CASSIGVSYGYTF

J gene: TRBJ2-6
clone size: -
CDR3 length: 16
V gene: TRBV28
CDR3 protein: CASSLAAGSGANVLTF

J gene: TRBJ1-1
clone size: -
CDR3 length: 13
V gene: TRBV9
CDR3 protein: CASSVDQNTEAFF

J gene: TRBJ2-3
clone size: few
CDR3 length: 13
V gene: TRBV9
CDR3 protein: CASSVERTDTQYF

J gene: TRBJ2-6
clone size: few
CDR3 length: 15
V gene: TRBV15
CDR3 protein: CATSPPGSGANVLTF

J gene: TRBJ2-5
clone size: -
CDR3 length: 16
V gene: TRBV7-3
CDR3 protein: CASSLTSGRPQETQYF

J gene: TRBJ1-2
clone size: few
CDR3 length: 13
V gene: TRBV6-5
CDR3 protein: CASSPTGNYGYTF

J gene: TRBJ1-2
clone size: -
CDR3 length: 14
V gene: TRBV7-3
CDR3 protein: CASSRAGGDYGYTF

J gene: TRBJ2-1
clone size: few
CDR3 length: 12
V gene: TRBV7-2
CDR3 protein: CASSLGEDPQFF

J gene: TRBJ2-7
clone size: few
CDR3 length: 10
V gene: TRBV20-1
CDR3 protein: CSAPLAEQYF

J gene: TRBJ2-5
clone size: once
CDR3 length: 16
V gene: TRBV9
CDR3 protein: CASSVAKEEGLGFSYF

J gene: TRBJ2-7
clone size: -
CDR3 length: 10
V gene: TRBV5-6
CDR3 protein: CASSLAEQYF

J gene: TRBJ2-7
clone size: -
CDR3 length: 11
V gene: TRBV19
CDR3 protein: CASRADYEQYF

J gene: TRBJ1-2
clone size: few
CDR3 length: 13
V gene: TRBV29-1
CDR3 protein: CSVEVVARALLAF

J gene: TRBJ2-1
clone size: few
CDR3 length: 13
V gene: TRBV13
CDR3 protein: CASSLGGSAEQFF

J gene: TRBJ2-7
clone size: few
CDR3 length: 14
V gene: TRBV2
CDR3 protein: CASREGTGTYEQYF